The source of this T cell receptor (beta chain) is a study of blood T cell repertoires in COVID-19. Study-level information: COVID-19 samples collected from the United States, Italy and Spain covered acute and convalescent phases. PBMCs, B-cell-depleted T cells, or T cells were the source of the cDNA or gDNA that made up the material.

Per the original data handling: For nucleated cells, counts were estimated from reference gene primer amplification. Some clones are missing from TCRdb's copy, which holds only in-frame ones; the method was immunoSEQ multiplex PCR. That table gives V, J and clone size, and the DNA gave D and trimming. The profile shows around 270,000 clones, more than 75% of them singletons. V trimming: 6 bases; J trimming: 6 bases; junction bases outside the gene matches: 5. This CDR3 region has 13 residues. This clone turned up a few times. The source is a man in his forties who had recovered from COVID-19. The sequenced material came from peripheral blood. This chain uses TRBV12-3 or TRBV12-4 with TRBJ1-2, with TRBD1 matching 9 bases. As DNA, the CDR3 is TGTGCCAGCAGGACAGGGGGTGCGAATGGCTACACCTTC. This translates into CASRTGGANGYTF.